The 19 T cell receptor beta chains given below trace back to one sample, sequenced in a study of shared clonotypes between healthy human individuals. Sequencing used immunoSEQ multiplex PCR; TCRdb keeps in-frame clones, though not all of them. The sample lists hundreds of thousands of clones, approximately 90% occurring once. In the naive CD8 group, cells lacked CD45RO and were positively selected for CCR7, so terminally differentiated effector memory CD45RA+ cells were left out. Sample: naive CD8+ T cells sorted from blood. Receptor source: a man aged 25-40 years in good health.

The J gene is TRBJ1-4, the V gene TRBV14; TRBD1 matches 9 bases. Germline CDR1 reads SGHDN; CDR2 reads FVKESK. Trimming took 2 bases from V and 8 from J; bases not matched to a gene: 6. CDR3 length equals 15 residues. In DNA, the CDR3 is TGTGCCAGCAGCCAACCGACAGGGGGACGAGAAAAACTGTTTTTT. Its translation is CASSQPTGGREKLFF.

About this clone itself: This same CDR3 is encoded by further DNA sequences in the sample. The chain has TRBV28 and TRBJ2-3; no clear D. Trimming took off 4 bases at V and 3 bases at J, with 5 bases between the two ends. The CDR3 contains 12 residues. Germline values: CDR1 MDHEN, CDR2 SYDVKM. For the CDR3, the DNA is TGTGCCAGCAGTTGGGGTACAGATACGCAGTATTTT. Protein: CASSWGTDTQYF.

The rearrangement links TRBV7-8 to TRBJ2-2, with D maybe TRBD2 (6 bases). Trimming removed 7 bases at V and 7 bases at J, with 10 bases between. Germline CDR1 and CDR2: SGHVS and FQNEAQ. CDR3 length: 12 amino acids. CDR3 sequence (DNA): TGTGCCAGCAACCAGGAGGGCGGGGAGCTGTTTTTT. Encoded protein: CASNQEGGELFF.

The chain couples TRBV30 to TRBJ2-7, with a tentative D call TRBD2 (5 bases). Trimming took 2 bases from V and 3 from J, leaving 14 bases between them. CDR3 size: 14 residues. The germline CDR1 and CDR2 sequences are GTSNPN and SVGIG (reference sequence). CDR3 residues: CAWSSRGLGYEQYF. The CDR3 nucleotides read TGTGCCTGGAGTAGTAGAGGACTCGGCTACGAGCAGTACTTC.

The V call is TRBV5-6, the J call TRBJ1-5, with D possibly matching TRBD1 (5 bases). Trimming took 0 bases from V and 6 from J, leaving 10 bases between them. Looked up from germline, CDR1 is SGHDT and CDR2 is YYEEEE. This CDR3 has 14 amino acids. The CDR3 sequence is CASSLGGGGQPQHF. As DNA, the CDR3 is TGTGCCAGCAGCTTGGGTGGGGGGGGTCAGCCCCAGCATTTT.

The gene calls are TRBV19 and TRBJ2-7; 9 bases agree with TRBD1. CDR3 length: 15 amino acids. V was pared by 4 bases and J by 6 bases, with 10 bases of the junction left unmatched. The V gene's germline CDR1 is LNHDA and CDR2 SQIVND (reference sequence). The DNA for the CDR3 is TGTGCCAGTAGTACAGCCGGGACAGGGTTTCGCGAGCAGTACTTC. This codes for CASSTAGTGFREQYF.

This chain links TRBV4-1 with TRBJ2-5; tentative D call: TRBD2 (6 bases). V was shortened by 6 bases and J by 5 bases, with 13 bases between the two germline ends. Germline V CDR1 and CDR2: MGHRA, YSYEKL. The CDR3 extends over 13 amino acids. In DNA form, the CDR3 reads TGCGCCAGCAGTGAGGCGGGGAGGGAGACCCAGTACTTC. Translation: CASSEAGRETQYF.

This chain connects TRBV13 to TRBJ1-3; D remains unclear. V lost 5 bases, J lost 0 bases, and 8 bases lay in between. Germline values: CDR1 PRHDT, CDR2 FYEKMQ (reference sequence). The CDR3 is made up of 14 amino acids. The CDR3 spells CASSDGFSGNTIYF. The CDR3 DNA sequence: TGTGCCAGCAGCGACGGGTTCTCTGGAAACACCATATATTTT.

This CDR3 reads CAWSPLAGGREQYF. The CDR3, as DNA: TGTGCCTGGAGTCCCCTAGCGGGAGGGCGCGAGCAGTACTTC. The V call is TRBV30, the J call TRBJ2-7; 12 bases align to TRBD2. This CDR3 region has 14 residues. Unmatched junction bases numbered 5, after V lost 2 bases and J lost 6 bases. The germline V gene encodes CDR1 GTSNPN and CDR2 SVGIG (reference sequence).

The chain carries TRBV2 and TRBJ1-2; D might be TRBD1 (5 bases). CDR1 and CDR2 from the germline V gene are SNHLY and FYNNEI. V was pared by 5 bases and J by 4 bases, with 14 bases between. There are 14 residues in the CDR3. The CDR3 region is CASSTRDGLYGYTF. Written as DNA, the CDR3 is TGTGCCAGCAGTACCAGGGATGGGCTCTATGGCTACACCTTC. The variable domain in full, completed from reference TRBV2 and TRBJ1-2, reads EPEVTQTPSHQVTQMGQEVILRCVPISNHLYFYWYRQILGQKVEFLVSFYNNEISEKSEIFDDQFSVERPDGSNFTLKIRSTKLEDSAMYFCASSTRDGLYGYTFGSGTRLTVV.

This chain connects TRBV5-5 to TRBJ2-3; D gene unclear. Germline loops: CDR1 SGHKS, CDR2 YYEKEE (reference sequence). This CDR3 comprises 13 residues. The V end lost 0 bases, the J end lost 6 bases, and 8 bases lay between the germline ends. CDR3 bases: TGTGCCAGCAGCTTGGACAGACCGGATACGCAGTATTTT. Protein product: CASSLDRPDTQYF.

The chain carries TRBV27 and TRBJ1-3; 7 nucleotides align to TRBD1. The germline CDR1 and CDR2 sequences are MNHEY and SMNVEV (reference sequence). With 5 bases clipped from V and 0 bases from J, the junction kept 4 bases outside the gene matches. CDR3 length: 15 residues. CDR3 coding DNA: TGTGCCAGCAGTGTTGACAGGGACTCTGGAAACACCATATATTTT. It is translated as CASSVDRDSGNTIYF.

DNA for the CDR3: TGCGCCAGCAGTCACCGACGGGACAGGGGGGACTACGAGCAGTACTTC. It is translated as CASSHRRDRGDYEQYF. J is TRBJ2-7 and V is TRBV23-1; TRBD1 aligns across 11 bases. Being an ORF, TRBV23-1 has a function that is uncertain. This CDR3 contains 16 residues. After removal of 3 bases from V and 3 bases from J, the junction contained 7 bases not matched to a gene.

V usage is TRBV6-1 and J usage is TRBJ1-2; unclear D gene. The CDR3 spans 15 residues. Germline V lookup: CDR1 MNHNS, CDR2 SASEGT. Trimming shortened V by 3 bases and J by 7 bases, and 18 bases separated the two germline ends. The CDR3 protein is CASSDLKERSVGYTF. CDR3 DNA sequence: TGTGCCAGCAGTGATTTGAAGGAGCGTTCGGTTGGCTACACCTTC.

The chain links TRBV28 to TRBJ2-1; unclear D gene. The CDR3 length is 13 residues. Germline CDR1 and CDR2: MDHEN and SYDVKM. Between the trimmed V and J ends, which lost 4 bases and 0 bases, there was a span of 4 bases. The CDR3 region has the DNA TGTGCCAGCAGTTCCCGCTCCTACAATGAGCAGTTCTTC. It yields the protein CASSSRSYNEQFF.

The chain combines TRBV7-7 with TRBJ1-2, with D perhaps TRBD1 (6 bases). Deletions cut 1 base from V and 4 bases from J, with 13 bases between. The CDR3 has 15 amino acids. Looked up from germline, CDR1 is SSHAT and CDR2 is FNYEAQ (reference sequence). The CDR3 protein is CASSLVRTESYGYTF. CDR3 bases: TGTGCCAGCAGCTTAGTCAGGACAGAGAGCTATGGCTACACCTTC. Full variable domain (remainder filled in from reference TRBV7-7 and TRBJ1-2): GAGVSQSPRYKVTKRGQDVTLRCDPISSHATLYWYQQALGQGPEFLTYFNYEAQPDKSGLPSDRFSAERPEGSISTLTIQRTEQRDSAMYRCASSLVRTESYGYTFGSGTRLTVV.

The J gene is TRBJ2-3, the V gene TRBV28, with D possibly matching TRBD1 (6 bases). This CDR3 has 15 residues. The ends were cut back, 5 bases at V and 0 bases at J, with 12 bases in the middle. Germline V gene sequence: CDR1 MDHEN, CDR2 SYDVKM. The CDR3 DNA follows: TGTGCCAGCAGTACCGGGACATCTAGCACAGATACGCAGTATTTT. The encoded protein is CASSTGTSSTDTQYF. The variable domain in full, completed from reference TRBV28 and TRBJ2-3, reads DVKVTQSSRYLVKRTGEKVFLECVQDMDHENMFWYRQDPGLGLRLIYFSYDVKMKEKGDIPEGYSVSREKKERFSLILESASTNQTSMYLCASSTGTSSTDTQYFGPGTRLTVL.

The chain is built from TRBV6-1 and TRBJ2-5, with TRBD1 matching 7 bases. V lost 0 bases, J lost 1 base, and 14 bases stayed unmatched. The CDR3 spans 19 residues. The germline gives CDR1 MNHNS, CDR2 SASEGT. CDR3 bases: TGTGCCAGCAGTGAAGCGCTTCCGGGTCGGGACAGATCCCAAGAGACCCAGTACTTC. Protein product: CASSEALPGRDRSQETQYF.

The J gene is TRBJ1-3, the V gene TRBV14, with D hard to call. Trimming pared 3 bases from V and 0 bases from J, leaving 6 bases between. This CDR3 has 14 residues. Germline V gene lookup returns CDR1 SGHDN and CDR2 FVKESK. The CDR3 protein is CASSHYVSGNTIYF. The CDR3 DNA follows: TGTGCCAGCAGCCACTATGTCTCTGGAAACACCATATATTTT. Complete variable domain (other parts from reference TRBV14 and TRBJ1-3): EAGVTQFPSHSVIEKGQTVTLRCDPISGHDNLYWYRRVMGKEIKFLLHFVKESKQDESGMPNNRFLAERTGGTYSTLKVQPAELEDSGVYFCASSHYVSGNTIYFGEGSWLTVV.